The following is a T cell receptor beta chain sequence with its context. Its recognized antigen is unknown. The sample holds no much larger clone one base away, and base qualities are not on file. This sample was taken from a study of blood T cell repertoires in COVID-19 (dated by TCRdb to 2018 to 2020). General notes on the study: The collaborator samples originated in the United States, Italy and Spain and spanned the acute and convalescent phases of COVID-19. The material from the prospective study consisted of cDNA or gDNA derived from T cells, B-cell-depleted T cells, or PBMCs. Deeply sampled blood TCRbeta repertoires from subjects exposed to, actively infected with, or recovered from COVID-19 were included in the dataset. The repertoires were made available in a free public database intended to serve as a resource for research on the immune response to SARS-CoV-2. The samples were drawn from two sources: the first 160 participants of the ongoing ImmuneRACE study, and 1,000 to 1,500 subjects contributed by 6 global collaborators. A de-identified subject ID, COVID-19 status, age in years and sex were almost always included in the sample metadata. Where available, HLA class I and class II types were taken from metadata supplied by the sample provider and were not determined by assay-based typing.

Collaborating institutions collected whole blood in K2EDTA tubes following their own protocols. For TCRbeta analysis, collaborators shipped samples in one of three forms: frozen whole blood, isolated PBMCs, or DNA extracted from either of those sample types. TCRbeta CDR3 regions were amplified from genomic DNA by means of the immunoSEQ Assay, a bias-controlled multiplex PCR. Per the authors' processing: The number of nucleated cells in each sample was estimated by amplification of reference gene primers within the assay. To quantify the absolute abundance of each unique TCRbeta CDR3 rearrangement, sequence reads were collapsed and filtered. For each sample, productive Simpson clonality was calculated as the square root of Simpson's diversity index over productive rearrangements. In its TCRdb copy, this immuneACCESS table keeps in-frame sequences only and misses some clones. Where compared with another copy, unresolved V genes explain less than half of these, and the others have no known cause. V and J calls and clone size are given by that table; D and trimming were obtained from the DNA. The sample data list over 60,000 clones, and around 86% of these were observed just once. Jointly, the top ten make up about an eighth of the sample.

What the work shows at the level of the full study, not this receptor alone: The amount of clinical and demographic metadata varied by source and participant and was provided uncurated.

CDR1 and CDR2, looked up from the germline V gene (reference sequence), are SEHNR and FQNEAQ. V and J are truncated by 2 bases and 9 bases respectively, leaving an intervening sequence of 8 bases. Reading from cysteine to phenylalanine, the CDR3 counts 13 amino acids. The kept DNA is CDR3 alone, 39 bases in frame from the first base. Sequencing used peripheral blood. This TCR was sampled from a woman in her fifties or sixties with acute or convalescent COVID-19. The chain couples TRBV7-9 to TRBJ1-6; the D gene lacks a confident call. Here is the DNA: TGTGCCAGCAGCTTATCTTCGCGTTCACCCCTCCACTTT. It translates to CASSLSSRSPLHF. The full variable domain, completed from the reference TRBV7-9 and TRBJ1-6 proteins outside the CDR3, reads DTGVSQNPRHKITKRGQNVTFRCDPISEHNRLYWYRQTLGQGPEFLTYFQNEAQLEKSRLLSDRFSAERPKGSFSTLEIQRTEQGDSAMYLCASSLSSRSPLHFGNGTRLTVT.